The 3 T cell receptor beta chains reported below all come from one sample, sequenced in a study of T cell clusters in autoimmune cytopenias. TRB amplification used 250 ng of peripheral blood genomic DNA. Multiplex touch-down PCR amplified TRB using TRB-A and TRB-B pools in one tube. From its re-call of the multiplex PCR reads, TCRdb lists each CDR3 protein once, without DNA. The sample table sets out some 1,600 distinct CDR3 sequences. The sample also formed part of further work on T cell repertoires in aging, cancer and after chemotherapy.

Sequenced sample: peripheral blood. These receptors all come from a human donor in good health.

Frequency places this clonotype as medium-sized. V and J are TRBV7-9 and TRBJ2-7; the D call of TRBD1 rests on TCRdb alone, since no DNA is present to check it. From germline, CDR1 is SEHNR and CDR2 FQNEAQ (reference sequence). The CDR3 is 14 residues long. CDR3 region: CASSLGGAKSEQYF.

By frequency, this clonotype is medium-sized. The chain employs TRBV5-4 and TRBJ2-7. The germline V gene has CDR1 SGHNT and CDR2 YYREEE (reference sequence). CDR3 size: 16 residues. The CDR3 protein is CASSLDRSSSSYEQYF.

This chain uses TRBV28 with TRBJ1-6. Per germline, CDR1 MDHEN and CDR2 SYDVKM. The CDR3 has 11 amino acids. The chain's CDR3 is CATRLNSPLHF.